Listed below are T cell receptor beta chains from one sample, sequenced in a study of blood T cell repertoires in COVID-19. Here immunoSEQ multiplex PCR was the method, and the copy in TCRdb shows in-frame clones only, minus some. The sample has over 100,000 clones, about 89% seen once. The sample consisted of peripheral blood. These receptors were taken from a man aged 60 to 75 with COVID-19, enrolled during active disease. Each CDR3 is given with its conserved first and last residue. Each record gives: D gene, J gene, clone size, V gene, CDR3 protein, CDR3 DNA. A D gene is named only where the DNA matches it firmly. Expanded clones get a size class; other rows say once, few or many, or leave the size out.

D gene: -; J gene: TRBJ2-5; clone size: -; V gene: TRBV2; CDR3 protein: CASSGRLISSDQETQYF; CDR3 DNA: TGTGCCAGCAGTGGACGACTAATTTCTAGCGACCAAGAGACCCAGTACTTC
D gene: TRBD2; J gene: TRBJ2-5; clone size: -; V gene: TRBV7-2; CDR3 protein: CASSLVPGLAGGQETQYF; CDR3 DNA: TGTGCCAGCAGCTTAGTACCGGGACTAGCGGGAGGACAAGAGACCCAGTACTTC
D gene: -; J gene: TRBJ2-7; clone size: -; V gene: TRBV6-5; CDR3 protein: CASRPVDSYEQYF; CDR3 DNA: TGTGCCAGCAGACCGGTAGACTCCTACGAGCAGTACTTC
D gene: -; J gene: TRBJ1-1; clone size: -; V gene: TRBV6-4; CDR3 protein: CASRLTANTEAFF; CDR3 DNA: TGTGCCAGCAGGCTGACAGCTAACACTGAAGCTTTCTTT
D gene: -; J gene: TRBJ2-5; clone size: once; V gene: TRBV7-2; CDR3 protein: CASRLAGETQYF; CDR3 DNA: TGTGCCAGCAGGCTAGCAGGCGAGACCCAGTACTTC
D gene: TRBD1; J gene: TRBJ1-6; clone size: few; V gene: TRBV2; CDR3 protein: CASSVRQGNSPLHF; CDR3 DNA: TGTGCCAGCAGTGTACGACAGGGGAATTCACCCCTCCACTTT
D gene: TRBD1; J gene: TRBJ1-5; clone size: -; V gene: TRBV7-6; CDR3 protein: CASSKVDRDYQPQHF; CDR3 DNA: TGTGCCAGCAGCAAAGTAGACAGGGATTATCAGCCCCAGCATTTT
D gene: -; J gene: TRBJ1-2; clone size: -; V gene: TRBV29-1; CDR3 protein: CSVGSGDGYTF; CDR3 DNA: TGCAGCGTTGGCTCAGGGGATGGCTACACCTTC
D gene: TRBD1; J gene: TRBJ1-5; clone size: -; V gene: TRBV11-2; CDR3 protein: CASSPRPDRGLQPQHF; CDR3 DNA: TGTGCCAGCAGCCCGCGCCCGGACAGGGGCCTTCAGCCCCAGCATTTT
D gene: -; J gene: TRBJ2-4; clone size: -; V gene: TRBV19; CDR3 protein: CASSIGAGPIQYF; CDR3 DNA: TGTGCCAGTAGTATTGGGGCAGGGCCTATTCAGTACTTC
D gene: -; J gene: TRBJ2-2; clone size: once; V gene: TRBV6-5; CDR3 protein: CASSYWEYTGELFF; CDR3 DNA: TGTGCCAGCAGTTATTGGGAGTACACCGGGGAGCTGTTTTTT
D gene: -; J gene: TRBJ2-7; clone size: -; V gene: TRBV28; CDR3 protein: CASSLSPSSYEQYF; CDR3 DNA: TGTGCCAGCAGTTTATCTCCCTCCTCCTACGAGCAGTACTTC
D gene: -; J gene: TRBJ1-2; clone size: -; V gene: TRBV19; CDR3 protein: CASRPEDRLHGYTF; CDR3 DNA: TGTGCCAGTAGACCTGAGGACAGACTTCATGGCTACACCTTC
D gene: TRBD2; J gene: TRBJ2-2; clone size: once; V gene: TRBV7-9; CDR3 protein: CASTLAGAGELFF; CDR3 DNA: TGTGCCAGCACCCTGGCGGGGGCCGGGGAGCTGTTTTTT
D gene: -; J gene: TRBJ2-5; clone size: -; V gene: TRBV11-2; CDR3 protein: CASSFARNQETQYF; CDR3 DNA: TGTGCCAGCAGCTTCGCCAGGAACCAAGAGACCCAGTACTTC
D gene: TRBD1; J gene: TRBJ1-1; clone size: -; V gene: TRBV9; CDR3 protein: CASSRTGNTEAFF; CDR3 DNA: TGTGCCAGCAGCCGGACAGGGAACACTGAAGCTTTCTTT
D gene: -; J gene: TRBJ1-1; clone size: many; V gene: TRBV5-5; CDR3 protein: CASSPFPPGTMNTEAFF; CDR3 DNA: TGTGCCAGCAGCCCTTTTCCTCCGGGAACTATGAACACTGAAGCTTTCTTT
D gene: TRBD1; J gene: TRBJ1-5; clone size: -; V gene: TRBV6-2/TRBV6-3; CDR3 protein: CASSYSGQGVQPQHF; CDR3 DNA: TGTGCCAGCAGTTACTCTGGACAGGGAGTACAGCCCCAGCATTTT
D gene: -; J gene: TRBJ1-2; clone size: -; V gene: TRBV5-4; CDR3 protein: CASSLISGAGGYTF; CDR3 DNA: TGTGCCAGCAGCTTGATTTCTGGGGCGGGGGGCTACACCTTC
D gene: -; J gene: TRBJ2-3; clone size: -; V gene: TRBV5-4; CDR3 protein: CASSLGPQANTDTQYF; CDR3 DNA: TGTGCCAGCAGCTTGGGACCGCAGGCCAACACAGATACGCAGTATTTT
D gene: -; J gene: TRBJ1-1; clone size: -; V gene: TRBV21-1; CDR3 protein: CASSKWGPTDTEAFF; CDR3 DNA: TGTGCCAGCAGCAAGTGGGGGCCAACGGACACTGAAGCTTTCTTT
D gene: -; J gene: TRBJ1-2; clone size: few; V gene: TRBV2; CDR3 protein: CATSDRTNYGYTF; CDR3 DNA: TGTGCCACCTCAGACAGGACTAACTATGGCTACACCTTC
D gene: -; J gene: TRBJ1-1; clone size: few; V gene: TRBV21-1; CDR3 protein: CASSPRTRVAFF; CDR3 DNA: TGTGCCAGCAGCCCCCGGACGCGGGTAGCTTTCTTT
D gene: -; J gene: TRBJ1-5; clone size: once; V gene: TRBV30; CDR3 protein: CAWSQGLDNQPQHF; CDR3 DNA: TGTGCCTGGAGTCAGGGCCTAGACAATCAGCCCCAGCATTTT
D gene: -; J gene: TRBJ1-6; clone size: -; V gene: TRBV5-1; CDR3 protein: CASSSDLPGKDSPLHF; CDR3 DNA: TGCGCCAGCAGCTCGGACCTCCCGGGGAAGGATTCACCCCTCCACTTT
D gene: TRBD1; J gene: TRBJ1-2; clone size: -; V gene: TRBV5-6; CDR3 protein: CASSQSPGQGVKGYTF; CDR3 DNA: TGTGCCAGCAGCCAAAGTCCGGGACAGGGGGTTAAAGGCTACACCTTC
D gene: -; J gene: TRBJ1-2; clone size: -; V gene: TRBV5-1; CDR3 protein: CASSLEAGAGYTF; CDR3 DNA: TGCGCCAGCAGCTTGGAAGCAGGGGCTGGCTACACCTTC
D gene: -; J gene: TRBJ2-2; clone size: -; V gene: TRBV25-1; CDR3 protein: CASSKRGGPGELFF; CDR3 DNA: TGTGCCAGCAGTAAAAGGGGGGGTCCCGGGGAGCTGTTTTTT
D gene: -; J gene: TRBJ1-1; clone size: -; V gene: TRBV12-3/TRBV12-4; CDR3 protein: CASSPNRALAFF; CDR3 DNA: TGTGCCAGCAGCCCCAACAGGGCTCTCGCTTTCTTT
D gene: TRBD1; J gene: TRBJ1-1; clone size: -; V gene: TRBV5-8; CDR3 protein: CASSFDGTEWNTEAFF; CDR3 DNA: TGTGCCAGCAGCTTCGATGGGACAGAGTGGAACACTGAAGCTTTCTTT
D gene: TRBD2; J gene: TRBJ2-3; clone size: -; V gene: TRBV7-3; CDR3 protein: CASSFDGTTTDTQYF; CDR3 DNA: TGTGCCAGCAGCTTCGATGGGACTACCACAGATACGCAGTATTTT
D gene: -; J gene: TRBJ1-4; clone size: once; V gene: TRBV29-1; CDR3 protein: CSVRGFATNEKLFF; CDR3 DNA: TGCAGCGTCAGGGGCTTCGCGACTAATGAAAAACTGTTTTTT
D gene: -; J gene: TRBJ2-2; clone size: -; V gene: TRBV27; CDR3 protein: CASSFRTGELFF; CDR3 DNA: TGTGCCAGCAGTTTCAGGACCGGGGAGCTGTTTTTT
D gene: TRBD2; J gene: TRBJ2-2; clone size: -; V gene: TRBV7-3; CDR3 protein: CASSKGLAVNTGELFF; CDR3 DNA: TGTGCCAGCAGCAAAGGACTAGCGGTGAACACCGGGGAGCTGTTTTTT
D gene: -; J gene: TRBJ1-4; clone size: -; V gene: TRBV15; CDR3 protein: CATSRDPNGGATNEKLFF; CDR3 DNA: TGTGCCACCAGCAGAGATCCAAATGGCGGTGCAACTAATGAAAAACTGTTTTTT
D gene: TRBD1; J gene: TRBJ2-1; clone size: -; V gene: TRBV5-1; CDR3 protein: CASSLWDRGSYNEQFF; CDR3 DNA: TGCGCCAGCAGCTTGTGGGACAGGGGGTCCTACAATGAGCAGTTCTTC
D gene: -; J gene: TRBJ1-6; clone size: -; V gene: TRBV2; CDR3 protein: CASRKQGALMGSPLHF; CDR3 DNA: TGTGCCAGCAGAAAACAGGGTGCGCTAATGGGTTCACCCCTCCACTTT